The clone carrying this T cell receptor (beta chain) was seen many times. Each patient came to thyroid surgery without any prior treatment (of any kind). The data stem from a study of metastatic and nonmetastatic thyroid tumors. From germline, CDR1 is SGHTA and CDR2 FQGNSA. V dropped 5 bases and J dropped 2; count of bases not matched to a gene: 2. This CDR3 has 14 amino acids. TCRdb re-called clones from the PCR reads using MiXCR. The sample yields some 40,000 clones, around 17% seen once. The receptor was derived from a female donor with papillary thyroid cancer or a benign thyroid nodule (not recorded which). Some clones in this sample may be carry-over from other donors' samples. The specimen was blood. The chain uses TRBV7-2 and TRBJ1-4; TRBD1 matches at 7 bases. The CDR3 DNA is TGTGCCAGCAGCAAGACAGGGACTAATGAAAAACTGTTTTTT. Translated: CASSKTGTNEKLFF.